This T cell receptor beta chain was recovered during a study of blood T cell repertoires in COVID-19. Background on the study: The cDNA or gDNA used as material had been derived from T cells, B-cell-depleted T cells, or PBMCs.

Clones were read by immunoSEQ multiplex PCR, and TCRdb kept only the in-frame ones, dropping some. This table holds roughly 240,000 clones, less than 85% found once. This clone was detected only once. V lost 0 bases and J lost 1, with 15 bases in between. CDR1 MRHNA and CDR2 SNTAGT come from the germline V gene. CDR3 length equals 17 residues. The sequenced material came from peripheral blood. The TCR originated in a man between 60 and 75 years old who had recovered from COVID-19. The rearrangement uses TRBV6-4 and TRBJ1-1, with D possibly matching TRBD1 (5 bases). This chain's CDR3 is CASSDSGGLSRNTEAFF. The CDR3 coding sequence is TGTGCCAGCAGTGACTCGGGGGGTTTAAGTAGGAACACTGAAGCTTTCTTT.